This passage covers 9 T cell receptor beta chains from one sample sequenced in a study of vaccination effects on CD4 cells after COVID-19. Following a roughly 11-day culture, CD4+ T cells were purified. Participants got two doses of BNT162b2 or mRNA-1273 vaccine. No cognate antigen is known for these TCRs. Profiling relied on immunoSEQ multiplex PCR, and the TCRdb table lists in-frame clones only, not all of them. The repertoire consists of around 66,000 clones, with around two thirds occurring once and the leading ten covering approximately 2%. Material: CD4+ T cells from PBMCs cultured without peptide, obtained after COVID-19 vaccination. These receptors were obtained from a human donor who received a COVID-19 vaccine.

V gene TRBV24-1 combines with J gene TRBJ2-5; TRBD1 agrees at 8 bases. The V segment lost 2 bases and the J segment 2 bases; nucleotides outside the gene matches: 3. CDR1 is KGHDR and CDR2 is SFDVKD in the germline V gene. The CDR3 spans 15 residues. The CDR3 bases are TGTGCCACCAGTGATTACCGGACAGGGCAAGAGACCCAGTACTTC. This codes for CATSDYRTGQETQYF.

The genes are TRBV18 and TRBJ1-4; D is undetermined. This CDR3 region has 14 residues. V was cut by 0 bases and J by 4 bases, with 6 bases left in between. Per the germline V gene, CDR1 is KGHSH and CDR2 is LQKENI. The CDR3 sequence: CASSPPSVNEKLFF. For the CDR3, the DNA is TGTGCCAGCTCACCACCCTCCGTTAATGAAAAACTGTTTTTT.

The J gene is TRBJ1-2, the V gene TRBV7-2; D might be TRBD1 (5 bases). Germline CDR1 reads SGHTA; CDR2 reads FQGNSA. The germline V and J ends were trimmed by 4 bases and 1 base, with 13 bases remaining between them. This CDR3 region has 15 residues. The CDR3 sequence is CASSSRGVVNYGYTF. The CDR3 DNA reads TGTGCCAGCAGCTCCCGGGGGGTAGTTAACTATGGCTACACCTTC. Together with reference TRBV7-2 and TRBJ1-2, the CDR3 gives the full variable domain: GAGVSQSPSNKVTEKGKDVELRCDPISGHTALYWYRQSLGQGLEFLIYFQGNSAPDKSGLPSDRFSAERTGGSVSTLTIQRTQQEDSAVYLCASSSRGVVNYGYTFGSGTRLTVV.

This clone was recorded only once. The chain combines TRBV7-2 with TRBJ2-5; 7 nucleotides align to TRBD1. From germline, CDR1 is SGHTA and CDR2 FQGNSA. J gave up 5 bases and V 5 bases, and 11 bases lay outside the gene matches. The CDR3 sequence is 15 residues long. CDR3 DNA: TGTGCCAGCAGCAGAAACAAGGGGGCACGGGAGACCCAGTACTTC. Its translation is CASSRNKGARETQYF. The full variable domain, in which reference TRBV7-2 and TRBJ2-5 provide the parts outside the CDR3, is GAGVSQSPSNKVTEKGKDVELRCDPISGHTALYWYRQSLGQGLEFLIYFQGNSAPDKSGLPSDRFSAERTGGSVSTLTIQRTQQEDSAVYLCASSRNKGARETQYFGPGTRLLVL.

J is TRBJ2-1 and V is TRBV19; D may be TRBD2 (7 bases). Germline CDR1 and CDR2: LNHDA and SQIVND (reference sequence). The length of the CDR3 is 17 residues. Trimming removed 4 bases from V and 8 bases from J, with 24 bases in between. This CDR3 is CASSTRTRGGGPHEQFF. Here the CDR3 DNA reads TGTGCCAGTAGTACTCGTACGAGAGGGGGGGGGCCTCATGAGCAGTTCTTC. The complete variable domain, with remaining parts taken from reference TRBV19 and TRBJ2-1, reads DGGITQSPKYLFRKEGQNVTLSCEQNLNHDAMYWYRQDPGQGLRLIYYSQIVNDFQKGDIAEGYSVSREKKESFPLTVTSAQKNPTAFYLCASSTRTRGGGPHEQFFGPGTRLTVL.

Here the CDR3 DNA reads TGTGCCAGCAGTTCCCTCCGGGGAATGAACACTGAAGCTTTCTTT. Protein: CASSSLRGMNTEAFF. V usage is TRBV28 and J usage is TRBJ1-1; the D is unclear. V lost 4 bases and J lost 0, with 12 bases in between. The CDR3 has 15 amino acids. The germline gives CDR1 MDHEN, CDR2 SYDVKM.

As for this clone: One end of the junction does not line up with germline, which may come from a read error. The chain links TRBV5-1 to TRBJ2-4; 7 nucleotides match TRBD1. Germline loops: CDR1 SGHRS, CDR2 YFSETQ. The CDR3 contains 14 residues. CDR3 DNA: TGCGCCAGCAGCTTCGGGACAGCCGAAAACATTCAGTACTTC. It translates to CASSFGTAENIQYF.

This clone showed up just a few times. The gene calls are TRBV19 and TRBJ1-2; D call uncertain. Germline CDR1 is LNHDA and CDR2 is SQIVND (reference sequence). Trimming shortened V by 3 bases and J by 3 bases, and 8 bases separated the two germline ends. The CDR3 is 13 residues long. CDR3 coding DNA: TGTGCCAGTAGTATGTGGCCGCACTATGGCTACACCTTC. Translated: CASSMWPHYGYTF.

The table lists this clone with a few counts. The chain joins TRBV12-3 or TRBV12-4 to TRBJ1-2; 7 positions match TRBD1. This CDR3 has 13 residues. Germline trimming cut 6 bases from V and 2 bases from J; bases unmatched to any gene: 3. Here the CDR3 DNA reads TGTGCCAGCAGACTACAGGGGAACTATGGCTACACCTTC. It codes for CASRLQGNYGYTF.